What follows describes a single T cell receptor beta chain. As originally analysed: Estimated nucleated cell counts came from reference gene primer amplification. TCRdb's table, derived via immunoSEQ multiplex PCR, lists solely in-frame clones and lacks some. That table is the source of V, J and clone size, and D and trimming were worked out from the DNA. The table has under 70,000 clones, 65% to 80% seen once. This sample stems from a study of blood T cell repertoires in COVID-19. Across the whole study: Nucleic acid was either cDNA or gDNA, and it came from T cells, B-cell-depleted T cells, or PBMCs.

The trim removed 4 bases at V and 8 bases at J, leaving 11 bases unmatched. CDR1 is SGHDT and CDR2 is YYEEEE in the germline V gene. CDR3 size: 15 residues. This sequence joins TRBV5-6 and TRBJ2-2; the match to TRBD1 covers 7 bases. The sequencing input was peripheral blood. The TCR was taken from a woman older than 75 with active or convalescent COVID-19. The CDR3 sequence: CASSPEDRRGGELFF. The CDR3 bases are TGTGCCAGCAGCCCTGAGGACAGGAGAGGAGGGGAGCTGTTTTTT.